The 21 T cell receptor beta chains given below trace back to one sample, sequenced in a study of blood T cell repertoires in COVID-19. Clones were read by immunoSEQ multiplex PCR, and TCRdb kept only the in-frame ones, dropping some. This table holds approximately 350,000 clones, 70% to 90% found once. Material for sequencing was peripheral blood. Every receptor here comes from a man aged 35 to 55 with acute or convalescent COVID-19.

The V gene is TRBV29-1, the J gene TRBJ1-1; D unclear. In germline, CDR1 is SQVTM, CDR2 ANQGSEA. V gave up 2 bases and J gave up 5 bases, with 15 bases separating them. The CDR3 is 14 amino acids. This chain's CDR3 is CSVEQRGIGTEAFF. CDR3 sequence (DNA): TGCAGCGTTGAACAGCGTGGAATCGGGACTGAAGCTTTCTTT.

The chain recombines TRBV18 with TRBJ1-3; the D gene is possibly TRBD1 (6 bases). Germline V gene sequence: CDR1 KGHSH, CDR2 LQKENI. The CDR3 is 15 amino acids. Trimming pared 4 bases from V and 3 bases from J, leaving 13 bases between. CDR3 nucleotide sequence: TGTGCCAGCTCACTCGGAACAGGGAATGGAAACACCATATATTTT. As protein: CASSLGTGNGNTIYF.

V is TRBV4-2 and J is TRBJ1-5; 9 nucleotides agree with TRBD1. In germline, CDR1 is LGHNA, CDR2 YNFKEQ. This CDR3 has 15 amino acids. V was pared by 3 bases and J by 5 bases, with 5 bases of the junction left unmatched. This chain's CDR3 is CASSQVDRGYQPQHF. The CDR3 region has the DNA TGTGCCAGCAGCCAGGTCGACAGGGGGTATCAGCCCCAGCATTTT.

The chain joins TRBV9 to TRBJ1-5, with 7 bases identical to TRBD1. V was clipped by 4 bases and J by 7 bases; unmatched bases: 11. Germline-derived CDR1 and CDR2 are SGDLS and YYNGEE. This CDR3 spans 15 amino acids. CDR3 amino acids: CASSPETGNGQPQHF. CDR3 DNA: TGTGCCAGCAGCCCCGAGACAGGGAACGGCCAGCCCCAGCATTTT.

This chain uses TRBV15 with TRBJ1-2; D remains ambiguous. Germline CDR1 and CDR2: LNHNV and YYDKDF (reference sequence). There are 14 residues in the CDR3. V was clipped by 5 bases and J by 5 bases, with 15 bases between them. The CDR3 nucleotides read TGTGCCACCAGCCCGACGACTGTTGGGTATGGCTACACCTTC. This translates into CATSPTTVGYGYTF.

This clone was observed once. This chain joins TRBV24-1 and TRBJ1-1; D is perhaps TRBD1 (5 bases). Germline V CDR1 and CDR2: KGHDR, SFDVKD. V shed 9 bases and J shed 8 bases, with 27 bases lying between them. The CDR3 contains 16 residues. CDR3 protein: CATPEGRKMFGWEAFF. CDR3 coding DNA: TGTGCCACCCCGGAGGGGCGCAAAATGTTTGGCTGGGAAGCTTTCTTT.

The V call is TRBV5-6, the J call TRBJ1-1, with a tentative D call TRBD1 (5 bases). There are 13 residues in the CDR3. Looked up from germline, CDR1 is SGHDT and CDR2 is YYEEEE. The V end lost 0 bases, the J end lost 7 bases, and 10 bases lay between the germline ends. CDR3 nucleotides: TGTGCCAGCAGCTTGGATGGGGCGGTTGAAGCTTTCTTT. The encoded protein is CASSLDGAVEAFF.

The V gene is TRBV4-2, the J gene TRBJ2-1; D might be TRBD2 (5 bases). CDR1 is LGHNA and CDR2 is YNFKEQ in the germline V gene. This CDR3 region has 16 residues. V lost 1 base to trimming and J lost 2 bases, with 12 bases between them. The DNA for the CDR3 is TGTGCCAGCAGCCAAGGGACTGACCCTGCCTACAATGAGCAGTTCTTC. This translates into CASSQGTDPAYNEQFF.

This chain links TRBV28 with TRBJ2-7; D possibly corresponds to TRBD1 (6 bases). With 6 bases removed from V and 4 bases from J, the gap between germline ends came to 13 bases. Germline lookup yields CDR1 MDHEN and CDR2 SYDVKM. The CDR3 totals 13 residues. CDR3 coding DNA: TGTGCCAGCAGGCTACCGGACAGTTACGAGCAGTACTTC. Protein: CASRLPDSYEQYF.

This clone was counted only a few times. The chain couples TRBV9 to TRBJ1-2; possibly TRBD1 for D (5 bases). The germline V gene encodes CDR1 SGDLS and CDR2 YYNGEE. The CDR3 contains 17 residues. Trimming pared 0 bases from V and 4 bases from J, leaving 19 bases between. CDR3 loop: CASSVGVGNGGTYGYTF. In DNA, the CDR3 is TGTGCCAGCAGCGTAGGCGTTGGTAACGGGGGGACCTATGGCTACACCTTC.

The chain is built from TRBV14 and TRBJ1-1; perhaps TRBD1 as D (6 bases). The CDR3 has 15 residues. CDR1 is SGHDN, CDR2 FVKESK, per germline. Trimming took 2 bases from V and 3 from J, leaving 13 bases between them. CDR3 region: CASSQHSYRDTEAFF. CDR3 nucleotides: TGTGCCAGCAGCCAACACAGCTACAGGGACACTGAAGCTTTCTTT.

In this sample, this clone turned up once. The chain carries TRBV19 and TRBJ1-1; tentatively, D is TRBD1 (6 bases). Germline loops: CDR1 LNHDA, CDR2 SQIVND (reference sequence). This CDR3 spans 15 amino acids. V lost 4 bases, J lost 0 bases, and 12 bases lay in between. CDR3 nucleotides: TGTGCCAGTAGTAGCCGACAGGACATGAACACTGAAGCTTTCTTT. Its protein is CASSSRQDMNTEAFF.

The genes are TRBV28 and TRBJ1-2, with D tentatively TRBD1 (6 bases). V was pared by 5 bases and J by 8 bases, with 12 bases between. The germline CDR1 and CDR2 sequences are MDHEN and SYDVKM. This CDR3 contains 12 residues. The CDR3 coding sequence is TGTGCCAGCAGTCGTAGGGGGACCGGCTACACCTTC. Translating gives CASSRRGTGYTF.

This clone was observed once. The sample holds other DNA sequences that translate to the same CDR3. The chain is built from TRBV5-5 and TRBJ1-2; D perhaps matches TRBD1 (5 bases). CDR1 is SGHKS and CDR2 is YYEKEE in the germline V gene (reference sequence). V was pared by 4 bases and J by 5 bases, with 12 bases between. This CDR3 has 13 residues. CDR3 amino acids: CASSQDRGYGYTF. In nucleotides, the CDR3 is TGTGCCAGCAGCCAGGACCGGGGGTATGGCTACACCTTC.

J is TRBJ1-2 and V is TRBV5-1; TRBD1 might be the D (5 bases). CDR3 length: 15 residues. Germline CDR1 and CDR2: SGHRS and YFSETQ. Trimming took off 0 bases at V and 3 bases at J, with 12 bases between the two ends. CDR3 in DNA: TGCGCCAGCAGCTTGGAGGCAGGGACTTACTATGGCTACACCTTC. This gives the protein CASSLEAGTYYGYTF.

The genes are TRBV11-1 and TRBJ2-7; TRBD2 agrees at 8 bases. This CDR3 is built from 14 residues. CDR1 and CDR2 from the germline V gene are SGHAT and FQDESV (reference sequence). V lost 2 bases, J lost 3 bases, and 3 bases stayed unmatched. CDR3 coding DNA: TGTGCCAGCAGCTTACGGCTAGCGGGCTACGAGCAGTACTTC. This translates into CASSLRLAGYEQYF.

As regards this clone: Other nucleotide sequences in the sample specify the same CDR3. This sequence joins TRBV27 and TRBJ2-7; 9 bases map to TRBD1. The junction had 3 bases not matched to a gene; V was cut back by 3 bases and J by 3 bases. There are 14 residues in the CDR3. Germline V gene sequence: CDR1 MNHEY, CDR2 SMNVEV (reference sequence). DNA of the CDR3: TGTGCCAGCAGTTTCGGGACAGGGAGCTACGAGCAGTACTTC. This gives the protein CASSFGTGSYEQYF.

This chain connects TRBV3-1 (or the pseudogene TRBV3-2) to TRBJ2-7, with TRBD1 matching over 7 bases. After removal of 4 bases from V and 1 base from J, the junction contained 7 bases not matched to a gene. The CDR3 loop spans 15 amino acids. CDR1 and CDR2 (germline): LGHDT, YNNKEL (reference sequence). The CDR3 DNA sequence: TGTGCCAGCAGCCGTGGGGGACAGTTTTCCTACGAGCAGTACTTC. Protein sequence: CASSRGGQFSYEQYF.

CDR3 residues: CASSYSTAGSVTYEQYF. CDR3 nucleotide sequence: TGTGCCAGCAGTTACTCAACGGCAGGCTCGGTTACCTACGAGCAGTACTTC. The V and J genes are TRBV6-2 or TRBV6-3 and TRBJ2-7; D is unresolved. Deletions cut 0 bases from V and 2 bases from J, with 17 bases between. Germline V gene sequence: CDR1 MNHEY, CDR2 SVGEGT. The CDR3 is 17 amino acids.

This chain joins TRBV27 and TRBJ1-1, with D perhaps TRBD1 (6 bases). The V end was cut by 5 bases, the J end by 6 bases, with 10 bases between. CDR3 length: 12 amino acids. Germline V gene lookup returns CDR1 MNHEY and CDR2 SMNVEV (reference sequence). CDR3 residues: CASSTGPAEAFF. CDR3 coding DNA: TGTGCCAGCAGTACAGGGCCTGCTGAAGCTTTCTTT.

This clone was observed at least ten times. The CDR3 nucleotides are TGTGCCAGCAGCTCCGGGACAGGGGGCACCTACAATGAGCAGTTCTTC. It yields the protein CASSSGTGGTYNEQFF. The chain has TRBV5-4 and TRBJ2-1, with 12 positions matching TRBD1. Germline CDR1 and CDR2: SGHNT and YYREEE (reference sequence). The CDR3 is 16 amino acids. V dropped 3 bases and J dropped 2; count of bases not matched to a gene: 3.